The 13 T cell receptor beta chains below all came from one sample that was sequenced in a study of patients and donors after allogeneic stem cell transplantation. Each CDR3 protein is one row after TCRdb ran MiXCR on the RT-PCR reads. Among roughly 200,000 distinct CDR3 sequences listed, 35% to 45% were seen once. Sequenced: blood, either unsorted or a sorted T cell fraction (not recorded which). The receptors derive from a human donor who was either an allogeneic HSCT recipient or a stem cell or donor lymphocyte infusion donor (not recorded which). It is not recorded whose cells these are; they may come from a transplant donor.

A few counts support this clonotype. This chain joins TRBV12-3 or TRBV12-4 and TRBJ1-2; 9 bases line up with TRBD1. After removal of 7 bases from V and 6 bases from J, the junction contained 6 bases not matched to a gene. This CDR3 has 13 residues. CDR3 bases: TGTGCCAGCACCTACGGACAGGGGAATGGCTACACCTTC. It encodes CASTYGQGNGYTF.

This clonotype appeared a single time. The V gene is TRBV7-9, the J gene TRBJ1-1; D is undetermined. Germline lookup yields CDR1 SEHNR and CDR2 FQNEAQ (reference sequence). This CDR3 region has 13 residues. V gave up 0 bases and J gave up 3 bases, with 5 bases separating them. This CDR3 reads CASSLADYTEAFF. The CDR3 bases are TGTGCCAGCAGCTTAGCGGACTACACTGAAGCTTTCTTT.

This sequence joins TRBV6-2 or TRBV6-3 and TRBJ2-2, with D hard to call. V was shortened by 4 bases and J by 1 base, with 10 bases between the two germline ends. The CDR3 spans 15 residues. Germline V gene sequence: CDR1 MNHEY, CDR2 SVGEGT. The CDR3 DNA follows: TGTGCCAGCAGTTTAGGGCTAGGGAACACCGGGGAGCTGTTTTTT. Its translation: CASSLGLGNTGELFF.

The chain recombines TRBV10-3 with TRBJ2-5; the D gene could be TRBD1 or TRBD2 (5 bases each). This CDR3 has 16 amino acids. Germline V lookup: CDR1 ENHRY, CDR2 SYGVKD. The V end was cut by 0 bases, the J end by 0 bases, with 11 bases between. CDR3 sequence (DNA): TGTGCCATCAGTGAGTCGCCAGGGACCAACCAAGAGACCCAGTACTTC. Translating gives CAISESPGTNQETQYF.

The gene calls are TRBV11-2 and TRBJ1-2, with D hard to call. CDR1 is SGHAT and CDR2 is FQNNGV in the germline V gene. The V end was cut by 5 bases, the J end by 8 bases, with 12 bases between. The CDR3 consists of 12 residues. The CDR3 DNA reads TGTGCCAGCAGCCCCATGTTAGGAGGCTACACCTTC. This translates into CASSPMLGGYTF.

This clonotype was seen only a few times. This rearrangement joins TRBV5-5 to TRBJ1-5; tentatively, D is TRBD1 (5 bases). Germline loops: CDR1 SGHKS, CDR2 YYEKEE (reference sequence). Trimming removed 0 bases at V and 0 bases at J, with 10 bases between. The CDR3 contains 16 residues. The CDR3 nucleotides are TGTGCCAGCAGCTTGGCTGGGAGGGGTAGCAATCAGCCCCAGCATTTT. Protein: CASSLAGRGSNQPQHF. Full variable domain (rest looked up from reference TRBV5-5 and TRBJ1-5): DAGVTQSPTHLIKTRGQQVTLRCSPISGHKSVSWYQQVLGQGPQFIFQYYEKEERGRGNFPDRFSARQFPNYSSELNVNALLLGDSALYLCASSLAGRGSNQPQHFGDGTRLSIL.

This clonotype was picked up many times. This sequence joins TRBV12-3 or TRBV12-4 and TRBJ1-1; 10 positions agree with TRBD1. The CDR3 runs 14 residues. V was clipped by 5 bases and J by 3 bases; unmatched bases: 3. The CDR3 DNA reads as TGTGCCAGCAGTGGGACAGGGGCACACACTGAAGCTTTCTTT. It yields the protein CASSGTGAHTEAFF.

This clonotype was seen a handful of times. The V and J genes are TRBV10-3 and TRBJ1-1; D not resolved. Per germline, CDR1 ENHRY and CDR2 SYGVKD. The CDR3 consists of 14 residues. V was trimmed by 6 bases and J by 1 base, leaving 12 bases between them. DNA for the CDR3: TGTGCCATCAGGGATCCGGGATCGAACACTGAAGCTTTCTTT. Translation gives CAIRDPGSNTEAFF.

This clonotype has only a few counts. V gene TRBV7-9 combines with J gene TRBJ1-2; D ambiguous. V lost 4 bases, J lost 2 bases, and 14 bases lay in between. This CDR3 region has 15 residues. Looked up from germline, CDR1 is SEHNR and CDR2 is FQNEAQ (reference sequence). In DNA form, the CDR3 reads TGTGCCAGCAGCTCCGAACCACGGCAGAACTATGGCTACACCTTC. Residues: CASSSEPRQNYGYTF.

The chain carries TRBV3-1 and TRBJ1-1, with D possibly being TRBD1 (5 bases). The V end was cut by 0 bases, the J end by 4 bases, with 12 bases between. The CDR3 contains 15 residues. Germline-derived CDR1 and CDR2 are LGHDT and YNNKEL (reference sequence). The CDR3 here is CASSQEVPGSTEAFF. In DNA form, the CDR3 reads TGTGCCAGCAGCCAAGAGGTGCCAGGGAGCACTGAAGCTTTCTTT.

This clonotype was picked up a small number of times. The V and J genes are TRBV12-3 or TRBV12-4 and TRBJ1-2; 10 bases are a match to TRBD1. The CDR3 is 14 amino acids. J lost 3 bases, V lost 6 bases, and 4 bases had no gene match. CDR3 residues: CASRRTGGYYGYTF. The CDR3 coding sequence is TGTGCCAGCAGGAGGACAGGGGGTTACTATGGCTACACCTTC.

The J gene is TRBJ2-2, the V gene TRBV5-1; 7 bases match TRBD1. Trimming cost V 5 bases and J 5 bases; bases outside gene matches: 12. Germline lookup yields CDR1 SGHRS and CDR2 YFSETQ. The CDR3 consists of 16 residues. Here the CDR3 reads CASRSSGTVLTGELFF. CDR3 DNA sequence: TGCGCCAGCAGAAGTTCCGGGACAGTCCTAACCGGGGAGCTGTTTTTT.

This clonotype was recorded at least ten times. The V call is TRBV10-3, the J call TRBJ1-1; 9 nucleotides agree with TRBD1. CDR1 is ENHRY, CDR2 SYGVKD, per germline. Losses at the gene ends were 6 bases for V and 1 base for J; bases not matched to a gene: 3. The CDR3 runs 14 residues. CDR3 in DNA: TGTGCCATCAGCCGGACAGGGGAGAACACTGAAGCTTTCTTT. As protein: CAISRTGENTEAFF.